The sample holds one count of the clone carrying this TCR beta chain. Germline loops: CDR1 MNHEY, CDR2 SMNVEV (reference sequence). This CDR3 spans 17 amino acids. The V and J ends lost 3 bases and 1 base, in that order; junction bases with no gene match: 9. Original handling: By means of reference gene primer amplification, nucleated cell counts were estimated. Generated by immunoSEQ multiplex PCR, the TCRdb table keeps only in-frame clones and is missing some. That table furnishes V, J and clone size, whereas the DNA furnished D and trimming. Counted here are 52,000 or so clones, roughly 80% occurring once; the ten biggest clones make up about 15%. The data originate from a study of blood T cell repertoires in COVID-19. The overall study: The United States, Italy and Spain provided the acute and convalescent COVID-19 samples. Sample material is recorded as cDNA or gDNA derived from T cells, B-cell-depleted T cells, or PBMCs.

The chain combines TRBV27 with TRBJ2-1; 7 positions match TRBD2. This TCR came from a man between 65 and 85 years old with active COVID-19. Material: peripheral blood. DNA of the CDR3: TGTGCCAGCAGTTTCAACATGGGGGGAGGGTCCTACAATGAGCAGTTCTTC. Amino acids: CASSFNMGGGSYNEQFF.